A single sample gave rise to the 26 T cell receptor beta chains below, sequenced in a study of cytomegalovirus exposure and HLA in healthy donors. Sequenced by immunoSEQ multiplex PCR; TCRdb stores in-frame clones only, minus some. Counted here are just over 65,000 clones, nearly 98% occurring once; the ten biggest clones make up roughly 1.5%. The source material was PBMCs. The receptors were sampled from a young woman in good health and CMV-seropositive.

The chain has TRBV27 and TRBJ2-3, with 13 bases that match TRBD2. CDR1 is MNHEY and CDR2 is SMNVEV in the germline V gene (reference sequence). CDR3 length: 17 residues. With 3 bases clipped from V and 5 bases from J, the junction kept 8 bases outside the gene matches. The CDR3 DNA follows: TGTGCCAGCAGTTTCCTATGGACTAGCGGGGGTAAAGATACGCAGTATTTT. Translating gives CASSFLWTSGGKDTQYF.

CDR3 bases: TGTGCCAGCAGCGTAGGAGGGACAGTGATGAACACTGAAGCTTTCTTT. Translated: CASSVGGTVMNTEAFF. V and J are TRBV9 and TRBJ1-1, with 7 bases that match TRBD1. CDR1 SGDLS and CDR2 YYNGEE come from the germline V gene. The CDR3 covers 16 residues. V lost 0 bases and J lost 0; bases outside the gene matches: 5. The entire variable domain, with the rest obtained from reference TRBV9 and TRBJ1-1, is as follows: DSGVTQTPKHLITATGQRVTLRCSPRSGDLSVYWYQQSLDQGLQFLIQYYNGEERAKGNILERFSAQQFPDLHSELNLSSLELGDSALYFCASSVGGTVMNTEAFFGQGTRLTVV.

The V call is TRBV28, the J call TRBJ1-2; 9 nucleotides line up with TRBD1. Trimming took 6 bases from V and 4 from J; bases not matched to a gene: 9. This CDR3 has 15 residues. CDR1 and CDR2 (germline): MDHEN, SYDVKM. Here the CDR3 DNA reads TGTGCCAGCAGCCACCCTGGACAGGGGCGCTATGGCTACACCTTC. This encodes CASSHPGQGRYGYTF.

The chain couples TRBV2 to TRBJ2-7; D is ambiguous. CDR3 length: 12 residues. Germline loops: CDR1 SNHLY, CDR2 FYNNEI. V was shortened by 1 base and J by 4 bases, with 5 bases between the two germline ends. The CDR3 bases are TGTGCCAGCAGTGAAGGTCAGTACGAGCAGTACTTC. It is translated as CASSEGQYEQYF.

This chain links TRBV19 with TRBJ2-1; perhaps TRBD1 as D (5 bases). V lost 6 bases, J lost 1 base, and 10 bases lay in between. The germline CDR1 and CDR2 sequences are LNHDA and SQIVND (reference sequence). CDR3 length: 14 amino acids. The CDR3 sequence: CASREDRSYNEQFF. The CDR3 bases are TGTGCCAGTAGGGAAGACAGATCCTACAATGAGCAGTTCTTC. Variable domain in full (rest from reference TRBV19 and TRBJ2-1): DGGITQSPKYLFRKEGQNVTLSCEQNLNHDAMYWYRQDPGQGLRLIYYSQIVNDFQKGDIAEGYSVSREKKESFPLTVTSAQKNPTAFYLCASREDRSYNEQFFGPGTRLTVL.

The genes are TRBV7-9 and TRBJ2-5; no clear D gene. The CDR3 runs 14 residues. CDR1 and CDR2 from the germline V gene are SEHNR and FQNEAQ (reference sequence). V lost 5 bases, J lost 1 base, and 11 bases lay in between. CDR3: CASSTRRSQETQYF. The CDR3 DNA is TGTGCCAGCAGCACCCGACGGAGCCAAGAGACCCAGTACTTC. Together with reference TRBV7-9 and TRBJ2-5, the CDR3 gives the full variable domain: DTGVSQNPRHKITKRGQNVTFRCDPISEHNRLYWYRQTLGQGPEFLTYFQNEAQLEKSRLLSDRFSAERPKGSFSTLEIQRTEQGDSAMYLCASSTRRSQETQYFGPGTRLLVL.

The J gene is TRBJ1-1, the V gene TRBV27, with D possibly being TRBD1 (6 bases). The CDR3 has 11 residues. V gave up 5 bases and J gave up 5 bases, with 6 bases separating them. CDR1 is MNHEY, CDR2 SMNVEV, per germline (reference sequence). CDR3 coding DNA: TGTGCCAGCAGTCAGGGGACTGAAGCTTTCTTT. Translated, it gives CASSQGTEAFF.

V usage is TRBV5-1 and J usage is TRBJ2-2; 14 positions agree with TRBD2. The CDR3 spans 18 residues. With 4 bases clipped from V and 0 bases from J, the junction kept 5 bases outside the gene matches. CDR1 is SGHRS, CDR2 YFSETQ, per germline. CDR3: CASSPQGLAGANTGELFF. Written as DNA, the CDR3 is TGCGCCAGCAGCCCCCAGGGACTAGCGGGAGCGAACACCGGGGAGCTGTTTTTT. The full variable domain, its missing parts supplied by reference TRBV5-1 and TRBJ2-2, is KAGVTQTPRYLIKTRGQQVTLSCSPISGHRSVSWYQQTPGQGLQFLFEYFSETQRNKGNFPGRFSGRQFSNSRSEMNVSTLELGDSALYLCASSPQGLAGANTGELFFGEGSRLTVL.

This chain links TRBV27 with TRBJ2-2, with TRBD1 as a possible D gene (5 bases). CDR1 and CDR2 from the germline V gene are MNHEY and SMNVEV (reference sequence). The CDR3 length is 16 residues. The V and J ends lost 0 bases and 6 bases respectively, with 14 bases between them. CDR3 amino acids: CASSLSPGFGSGELFF. In DNA form, the CDR3 reads TGTGCCAGCAGTTTATCCCCAGGGTTCGGGTCCGGGGAGCTGTTTTTT.

The V gene is TRBV30, the J gene TRBJ1-2, with a possible D match to TRBD1 (5 bases). With 4 bases removed from V and 5 bases from J, the gap between germline ends came to 20 bases. From germline, CDR1 is GTSNPN and CDR2 SVGIG (reference sequence). The CDR3 runs to 15 residues. This CDR3 reads CAWTPPDIGWYGYTF. CDR3 nucleotides: TGTGCCTGGACCCCACCGGACATTGGGTGGTATGGCTACACCTTC.

The chain carries TRBV4-1 and TRBJ2-5; D is perhaps TRBD2 (5 bases). V was shortened by 1 base and J by 2 bases, with 8 bases between the two germline ends. There are 14 residues in the CDR3. Germline V gene sequence: CDR1 MGHRA, CDR2 YSYEKL. The CDR3 nucleotides are TGCGCCAGCAGCCAAGTCGGCGGGCAAGAGACCCAGTACTTC. This gives the protein CASSQVGGQETQYF.

The table lists this clone with a few counts. The chain uses TRBV5-1 and TRBJ2-3; 7 bases agree with TRBD1. CDR1 SGHRS and CDR2 YFSETQ come from the germline V gene. This CDR3 comprises 14 residues. The junction had 2 bases not matched to a gene; V was cut back by 0 bases and J by 4 bases. CDR3 residues: CASSLATGADTQYF. As DNA, the CDR3 is TGCGCCAGCAGCTTGGCCACAGGGGCAGATACGCAGTATTTT.

The chain carries TRBV12-5 and TRBJ2-1; 7 nucleotides match TRBD1. CDR3 size: 18 residues. V dropped 1 base and J dropped 4; count of bases not matched to a gene: 13. The germline gives CDR1 LGHNT, CDR2 FRNRAP. Here the CDR3 DNA reads TGTGCTAGTGGTTTGGCCCCCGGGACAGACACAAAATACAATGAGCAGTTCTTC. It is translated as CASGLAPGTDTKYNEQFF.

The rearrangement joins TRBV12-5 to TRBJ2-7; 10 nucleotides match TRBD2. This CDR3 is built from 17 residues. Germline lookup yields CDR1 LGHNT and CDR2 FRNRAP. With V trimmed by 3 bases and J by 0 bases, 8 bases remained unmatched. In DNA, the CDR3 is TGTGCTAGTGGTTTCGCTTCAGCGGGAGGGCTCTCCTACGAGCAGTACTTC. It specifies CASGFASAGGLSYEQYF.

The chain joins TRBV28 to TRBJ2-1, with D perhaps TRBD2 (5 bases). Germline-derived CDR1 and CDR2 are MDHEN and SYDVKM. The V end lost 2 bases, the J end lost 5 bases, and 13 bases lay between the germline ends. This CDR3 has 15 residues. CDR3 region: CASSLELGRNNEQFF. In nucleotides, the CDR3 is TGTGCCAGCAGTTTAGAACTAGGACGGAACAATGAGCAGTTCTTC.

This rearrangement joins TRBV6-1 to TRBJ2-2, with a tentative D call TRBD1 (5 bases). The germline V and J ends were trimmed by 2 bases and 8 bases, with 18 bases remaining between them. In germline, CDR1 is MNHNS, CDR2 SASEGT. This CDR3 comprises 16 residues. CDR3 nucleotide sequence: TGTGCCAGCAGTGAATTAGTAGCAGGGATCCTAGGGGAGCTGTTTTTT. This translates into CASSELVAGILGELFF.

The V call is TRBV7-9, the J call TRBJ2-7; D possibly corresponds to TRBD2 (5 bases). Germline CDR1 reads SEHNR; CDR2 reads FQNEAQ (reference sequence). The CDR3 is 19 residues long. V was cut by 0 bases and J by 4 bases, with 25 bases left in between. Here the CDR3 reads CASSLADPFRLARTYEQYF. The CDR3 coding sequence is TGTGCCAGCAGCTTAGCAGACCCCTTCCGGCTCGCCCGGACTTACGAGCAGTACTTC. The whole variable domain, remainder taken from reference TRBV7-9 and TRBJ2-7, is DTGVSQNPRHKITKRGQNVTFRCDPISEHNRLYWYRQTLGQGPEFLTYFQNEAQLEKSRLLSDRFSAERPKGSFSTLEIQRTEQGDSAMYLCASSLADPFRLARTYEQYFGPGTRLTVT.

The chain has TRBV6-1 and TRBJ2-3; TRBD2 agrees at 10 bases. The V gene end was trimmed by 7 bases and the J gene end by 1 base; junction bases not matched to a gene: 5. The CDR3 covers 15 residues. Germline values: CDR1 MNHNS, CDR2 SASEGT. CDR3 in amino acids: CASIPLAGGTDTQYF. In nucleotides, the CDR3 is TGTGCCAGCATCCCGCTAGCGGGGGGCACAGATACGCAGTATTTT.

The chain links TRBV5-5 to TRBJ1-1; TRBD1 matches at 7 bases. Per the germline V gene, CDR1 is SGHKS and CDR2 is YYEKEE (reference sequence). This CDR3 contains 15 residues. Trimming cost V 6 bases and J 0 bases; bases outside gene matches: 8. This CDR3 reads CASKKTGIMNTEAFF. CDR3 bases: TGTGCCAGCAAAAAGACAGGGATAATGAACACTGAAGCTTTCTTT.

The chain combines TRBV19 with TRBJ1-5; D remains unclear. V lost 3 bases to trimming and J lost 2 bases, with 14 bases between them. There are 16 residues in the CDR3. Germline V gives CDR1 LNHDA, CDR2 SQIVND (reference sequence). CDR3 region: CASSIGVRSRNQPQHF. For the CDR3, the DNA is TGTGCCAGTAGTATTGGTGTCAGGTCCCGCAATCAGCCCCAGCATTTT. Full variable domain (missing parts from reference TRBV19 and TRBJ1-5): DGGITQSPKYLFRKEGQNVTLSCEQNLNHDAMYWYRQDPGQGLRLIYYSQIVNDFQKGDIAEGYSVSREKKESFPLTVTSAQKNPTAFYLCASSIGVRSRNQPQHFGDGTRLSIL.

The rearrangement joins TRBV10-1 to TRBJ2-2; D possibly corresponds to TRBD2 (6 bases). Germline CDR1 reads WNHNN; CDR2 reads SYGVQD (reference sequence). V gave up 5 bases and J gave up 4 bases, with 11 bases separating them. The CDR3 runs 14 residues. CDR3 in amino acids: CASSQGLITGELFF. The DNA for the CDR3 is TGCGCCAGCAGTCAGGGACTTATCACCGGGGAGCTGTTTTTT.

The chain employs TRBV30 and TRBJ2-7; 8 bases map to TRBD2. The CDR3 consists of 12 residues. Germline assignment: CDR1 GTSNPN and CDR2 SVGIG (reference sequence). With 5 bases clipped from V and 5 bases from J, the junction kept 5 bases outside the gene matches. For the CDR3, the DNA is TGTGCCTGGGGGACTAGTTACAACGAGCAGTACTTC. Its protein product is CAWGTSYNEQYF.

The rearrangement joins TRBV19 to TRBJ2-1; 7 bases map to TRBD2. Per germline, CDR1 LNHDA and CDR2 SQIVND (reference sequence). The CDR3 is 17 residues long. V gave up 5 bases and J gave up 1 base; unmatched junction bases: 11. The CDR3 DNA reads as TGTGCCAGTAGTTTTCTATTAGCGGGTACTTCCTACAATGAGCAGTTCTTC. Its translation: CASSFLLAGTSYNEQFF.

This chain uses TRBV18 with TRBJ2-7; TRBD2 matches at 13 bases. CDR1 is KGHSH, CDR2 LQKENI, per germline. The V and J ends lost 3 bases and 2 bases, in that order; junction bases with no gene match: 1. The CDR3 is 15 amino acids. The CDR3 protein is CASSPTSGGTYEQYF. CDR3 bases: TGTGCCAGCTCACCGACTAGCGGGGGGACCTACGAGCAGTACTTC.

V usage is TRBV6-1 and J usage is TRBJ2-7; D call uncertain. The CDR3 is 11 residues long. CDR1 MNHNS and CDR2 SASEGT come from the germline V gene. V lost 6 bases and J lost 3, with 6 bases in between. The CDR3 spells CASRSNYEQYF. DNA of the CDR3: TGTGCCAGCAGGAGCAACTACGAGCAGTACTTC.

This chain connects TRBV30 to TRBJ2-3; 8 bases align to TRBD1. Per the germline V gene, CDR1 is GTSNPN and CDR2 is SVGIG (reference sequence). The junction had 7 bases not matched to a gene; V was cut back by 0 bases and J by 2 bases. The CDR3 length is 16 residues. The CDR3 protein is CAWSVRQGPYTDTQYF. The CDR3 DNA reads as TGTGCCTGGAGTGTGCGACAGGGGCCCTACACAGATACGCAGTATTTT.